Sequencing of this T cell receptor beta chain was carried out in a study of cytomegalovirus exposure and HLA in healthy donors. Donors likely had unrecorded immune exposures despite being nominally healthy when sampled. The germline V gene has CDR1 GTSNPN and CDR2 SVGIG (reference sequence). V lost 7 bases, J lost 4 bases, and 12 bases stayed unmatched. The CDR3 is made up of 15 amino acids. The table lists this clone with a few counts. 60 Vbeta and 13 Jbeta primers were used in PCR. Sequenced by immunoSEQ multiplex PCR; TCRdb stores in-frame clones only, minus some. The table records fewer than 110,000 clones, 75% to 85% of them present only once.

What was sequenced was PBMCs. This sequence originates from a woman between 18 and 29 years old in good health and CMV-seropositive. The rearrangement uses TRBV30 and TRBJ2-2, with 7 bases identical to TRBD2. CDR3 region: CASTSARRTTGELFF. As DNA, the CDR3 is TGTGCCTCTACTAGCGCCCGACGTACCACCGGGGAGCTGTTTTTT.